The rows below give T cell receptor beta chains drawn from one sample of a study of identical twins. MiXCR, run by TCRdb on the 5' RACE reads, gives a single entry per CDR3 protein. The sample comprises 400,000 to 500,000 distinct CDR3 sequences, approximately 15% of which are singletons, and approximately 1% rests with the top ten. This same sample was also part of a study on yellow fever vaccine responses in identical twins.

The sequenced material came from CD4+ T cells sorted from blood. The receptor set was obtained from a woman aged 18-29 years in good health. CDR3s include the opening cysteine and the closing phenylalanine or tryptophan. D genes are given only for firm matches.

j_gene	d_gene	v_gene	CDR3aa
TRBJ2-3	-	TRBV6-5	CASSSRTSGSTQYF
TRBJ2-3	-	TRBV20-1	CSAVQGITDTQYF
TRBJ2-5	TRBD1	TRBV12-3/TRBV12-4	CASSLGGGATQYF
TRBJ1-2	TRBD1	TRBV9	CASSGQGPGYTF
TRBJ1-1	-	TRBV6-5	CASSYGPGGTEAFF
TRBJ2-1	TRBD1	TRBV7-8	CATSARDSSYNEQFF
TRBJ2-7	TRBD2	TRBV11-2	CASSFSGDYEQYF
TRBJ2-7	TRBD1	TRBV12-3/TRBV12-4	CASSLQGGGEQYF
TRBJ2-1	-	TRBV11-2	CASSWTIYNEQFF
TRBJ2-7	-	TRBV7-3	CASSLTHRVGEQYF
TRBJ2-6	-	TRBV28	CASSFSGAGANVLTF
TRBJ2-5	-	TRBV2	CASSVGQGFQETQYF
TRBJ2-3	TRBD2	TRBV7-2	CASSPVGLAGGRQYF
TRBJ2-3	-	TRBV28	CASTSATDTQYF
TRBJ2-3	TRBD1	TRBV5-1	CASSLADRESTDTQYF
TRBJ2-6	-	TRBV11-2	CASSRAPQAGANVLTF
TRBJ2-3	TRBD2	TRBV5-1	CASWGLAGNSSTDTQYF
TRBJ2-7	-	TRBV11-2	CASSLRTVRAYEQYF
TRBJ2-5	TRBD2	TRBV28	CASSLSQTSRQETQYF
TRBJ2-3	-	TRBV30	CAWSVRDKGYKTDTQYF
TRBJ2-7	-	TRBV12-3/TRBV12-4	CASSFQAGTYEQYF
TRBJ2-3	TRBD2	TRBV7-2	CASSWGLAGYSDTQYF
TRBJ2-7	TRBD1	TRBV20-1	CSADPGGTSYEQYF
TRBJ2-1	-	TRBV6-5	CASSYGQGLEQFF
TRBJ2-1	TRBD2	TRBV11-1	CASSLGSSGSGNEQFF
TRBJ2-7	-	TRBV21-1	CASVGSTDRDSYEQYF
TRBJ2-2	-	TRBV6-6	CASDANTGELFF
TRBJ2-1	TRBD2	TRBV20-1	CSARGGQVAGRRIGGEQFF
TRBJ2-7	-	TRBV29-1	CSFGREKGEQYF